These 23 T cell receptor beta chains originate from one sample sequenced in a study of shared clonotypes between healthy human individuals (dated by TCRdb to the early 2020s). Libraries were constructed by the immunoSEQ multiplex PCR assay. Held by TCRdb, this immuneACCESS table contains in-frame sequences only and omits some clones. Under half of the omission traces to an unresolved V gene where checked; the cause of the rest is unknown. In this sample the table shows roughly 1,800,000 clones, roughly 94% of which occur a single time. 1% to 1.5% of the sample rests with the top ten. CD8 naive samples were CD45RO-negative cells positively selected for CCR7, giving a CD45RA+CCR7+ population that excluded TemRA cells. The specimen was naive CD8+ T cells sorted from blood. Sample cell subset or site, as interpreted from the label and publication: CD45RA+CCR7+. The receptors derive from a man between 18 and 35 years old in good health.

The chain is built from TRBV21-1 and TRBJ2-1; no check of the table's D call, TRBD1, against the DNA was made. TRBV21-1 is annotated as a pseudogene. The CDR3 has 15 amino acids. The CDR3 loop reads CASSNRDRGLNEQFF. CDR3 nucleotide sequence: TGTGCCAGCAGCAACCGGGACAGGGGGCTCAATGAGCAGTTCTTC.

The CDR3 reads CASMGQGDYGYTF. CDR3 nucleotides: TGTGCCAGCATGGGACAGGGAGATTATGGCTACACCTTC. The genes are TRBV2 and TRBJ1-2, with 9 bases identical to TRBD1. V dropped 7 bases and J dropped 5; count of bases not matched to a gene: 5. The germline V gene encodes CDR1 SNHLY and CDR2 FYNNEI. CDR3 length: 13 residues. Drawing the rest from reference TRBV2 and TRBJ1-2, the complete variable domain is EPEVTQTPSHQVTQMGQEVILRCVPISNHLYFYWYRQILGQKVEFLVSFYNNEISEKSEIFDDQFSVERPDGSNFTLKIRSTKLEDSAMYFCASMGQGDYGYTFGSGTRLTVV.

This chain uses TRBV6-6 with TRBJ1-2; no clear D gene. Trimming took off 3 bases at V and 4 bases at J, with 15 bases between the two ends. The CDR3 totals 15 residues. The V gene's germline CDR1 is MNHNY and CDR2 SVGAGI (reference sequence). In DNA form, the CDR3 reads TGTGCCAGCAGTTATACCCCGTCCGGAGGCTATGGCTACACCTTC. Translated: CASSYTPSGGYGYTF.

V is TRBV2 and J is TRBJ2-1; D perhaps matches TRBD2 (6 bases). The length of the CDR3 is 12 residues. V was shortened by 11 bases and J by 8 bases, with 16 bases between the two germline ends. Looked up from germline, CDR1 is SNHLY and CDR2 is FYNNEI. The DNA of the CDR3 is TGTGCCTCCTCCAGACTAGTTGATGAGCAGTTCTTC. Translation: CASSRLVDEQFF.

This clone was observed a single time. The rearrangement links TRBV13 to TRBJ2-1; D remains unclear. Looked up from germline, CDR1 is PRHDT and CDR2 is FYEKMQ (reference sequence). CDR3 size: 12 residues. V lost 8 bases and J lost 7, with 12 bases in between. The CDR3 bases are TGTGCCAGCGGGGTTGGGCTGAATGAGCAGTTCTTC. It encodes CASGVGLNEQFF.

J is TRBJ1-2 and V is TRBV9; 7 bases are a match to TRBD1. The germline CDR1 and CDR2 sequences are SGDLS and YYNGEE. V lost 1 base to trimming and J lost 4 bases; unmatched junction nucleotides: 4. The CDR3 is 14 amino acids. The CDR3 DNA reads TGTGCCAGCAGCGTAAATACAGGGGTCTATGGCTACACCTTC. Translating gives CASSVNTGVYGYTF.

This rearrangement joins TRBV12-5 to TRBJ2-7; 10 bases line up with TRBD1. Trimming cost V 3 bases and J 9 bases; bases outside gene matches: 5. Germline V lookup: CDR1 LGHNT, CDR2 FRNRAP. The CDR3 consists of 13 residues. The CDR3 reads CASGFRRDRGQYF. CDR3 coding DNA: TGTGCTAGTGGTTTCCGCCGGGACAGGGGGCAGTACTTC.

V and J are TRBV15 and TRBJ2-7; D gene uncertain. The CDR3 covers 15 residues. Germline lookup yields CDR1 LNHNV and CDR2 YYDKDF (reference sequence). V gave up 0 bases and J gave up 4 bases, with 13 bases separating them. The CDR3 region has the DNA TGTGCCACCAGCAGAGAAAAGGCGACCTTGTACGAGCAGTACTTC. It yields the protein CATSREKATLYEQYF.

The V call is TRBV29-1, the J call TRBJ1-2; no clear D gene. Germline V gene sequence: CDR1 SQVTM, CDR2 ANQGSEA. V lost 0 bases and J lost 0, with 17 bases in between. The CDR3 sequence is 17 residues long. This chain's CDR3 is CSVEDLKTPLANYGYTF. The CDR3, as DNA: TGCAGCGTTGAAGATCTTAAGACCCCGTTAGCTAACTATGGCTACACCTTC.

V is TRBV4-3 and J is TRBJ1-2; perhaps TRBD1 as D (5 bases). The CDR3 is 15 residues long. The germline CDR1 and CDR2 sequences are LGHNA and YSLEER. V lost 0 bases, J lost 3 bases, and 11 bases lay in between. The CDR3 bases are TGCGCCAGCAGCCAAGACAGGGCTGGGGACTATGGCTACACCTTC. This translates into CASSQDRAGDYGYTF.

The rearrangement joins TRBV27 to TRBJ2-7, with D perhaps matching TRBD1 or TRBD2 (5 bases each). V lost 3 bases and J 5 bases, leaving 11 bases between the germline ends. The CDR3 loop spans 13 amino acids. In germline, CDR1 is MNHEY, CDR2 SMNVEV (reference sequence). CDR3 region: CASSFGGRNEQYF. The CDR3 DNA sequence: TGTGCCAGCAGTTTTGGGGGTCGGAACGAGCAGTACTTC.

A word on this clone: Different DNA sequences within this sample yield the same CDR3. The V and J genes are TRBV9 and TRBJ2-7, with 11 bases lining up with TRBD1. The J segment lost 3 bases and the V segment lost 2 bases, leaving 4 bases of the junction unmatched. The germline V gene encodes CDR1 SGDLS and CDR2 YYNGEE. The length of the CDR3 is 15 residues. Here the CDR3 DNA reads TGTGCCAGCAGCGTTGGACAGGGGGCTAGCTACGAGCAGTACTTC. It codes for CASSVGQGASYEQYF.

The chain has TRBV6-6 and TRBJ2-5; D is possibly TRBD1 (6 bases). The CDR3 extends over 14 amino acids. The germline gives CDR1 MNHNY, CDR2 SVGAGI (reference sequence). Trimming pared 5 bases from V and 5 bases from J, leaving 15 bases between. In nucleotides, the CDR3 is TGTGCCAGCAGTGCACAGGGTTTGCTGGAGACCCAGTACTTC. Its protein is CASSAQGLLETQYF.

The CDR3 region is CASSLRDRVAKNIQYF. The CDR3 nucleotides read TGTGCCAGCAGTTTAAGGGACAGAGTAGCCAAAAACATTCAGTACTTC. The V and J genes are TRBV28 and TRBJ2-4; TRBD1 aligns across 7 bases. Trimming cost V 2 bases and J 0 bases; bases outside gene matches: 4. Germline assignment: CDR1 MDHEN and CDR2 SYDVKM. The CDR3 length is 16 residues.

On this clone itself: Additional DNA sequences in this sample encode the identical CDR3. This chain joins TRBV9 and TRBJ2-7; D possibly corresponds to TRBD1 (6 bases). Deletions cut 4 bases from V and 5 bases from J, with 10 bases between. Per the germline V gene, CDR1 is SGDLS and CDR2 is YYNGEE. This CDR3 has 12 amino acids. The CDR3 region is CASSPRGDEQYF. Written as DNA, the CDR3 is TGTGCCAGCAGCCCCAGGGGTGACGAGCAGTACTTC.

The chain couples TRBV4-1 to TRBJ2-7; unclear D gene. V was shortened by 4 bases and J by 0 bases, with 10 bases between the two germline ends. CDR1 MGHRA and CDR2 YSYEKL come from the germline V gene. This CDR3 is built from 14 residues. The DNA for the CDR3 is TGCGCCAGCAGCCCCGACCTAGACTCCTACGAGCAGTACTTC. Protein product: CASSPDLDSYEQYF.

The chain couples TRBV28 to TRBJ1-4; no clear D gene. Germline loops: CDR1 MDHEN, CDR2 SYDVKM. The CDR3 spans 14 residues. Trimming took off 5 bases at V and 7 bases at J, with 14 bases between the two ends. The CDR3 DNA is TGTGCCAGCAGTATCAATTGGGGAGGTGAAAAACTGTTTTTT. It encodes CASSINWGGEKLFF.

DNA of the CDR3: TGTGCCAGCAGCCGACTAGCGGTTACCGGGGAGCTGTTTTTT. Its translation is CASSRLAVTGELFF. The rearrangement links TRBV11-2 to TRBJ2-2; 9 nucleotides agree with TRBD2. After removal of 5 bases from V and 5 bases from J, the junction contained 3 bases not matched to a gene. Germline V lookup: CDR1 SGHAT, CDR2 FQNNGV. CDR3 size: 14 residues.

The CDR3 sequence: CASSYEGGYSYEQYF. The DNA of the CDR3 is TGTGCCAGCAGTTACGAGGGGGGCTACTCCTACGAGCAGTACTTC. J is TRBJ2-7 and V is TRBV6-5; D possibly matches TRBD1 or TRBD2 (6 bases each). V gave up 2 bases and J gave up 0 bases, with 11 bases separating them. Germline V gene sequence: CDR1 MNHEY, CDR2 SVGAGI. CDR3 length: 15 amino acids.

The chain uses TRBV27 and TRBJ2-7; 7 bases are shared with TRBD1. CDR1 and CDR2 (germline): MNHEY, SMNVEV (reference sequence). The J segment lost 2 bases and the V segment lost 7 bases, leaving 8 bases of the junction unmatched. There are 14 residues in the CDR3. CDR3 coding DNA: TGTGCCAGCAACCCCGGGACAGACACCTACGAGCAGTACTTC. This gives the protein CASNPGTDTYEQYF.

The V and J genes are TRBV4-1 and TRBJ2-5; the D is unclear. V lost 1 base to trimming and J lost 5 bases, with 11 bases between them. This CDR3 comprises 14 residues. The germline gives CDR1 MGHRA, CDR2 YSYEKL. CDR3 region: CASSQVGGRETQYF. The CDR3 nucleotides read TGCGCCAGCAGCCAAGTGGGTGGCAGGGAGACCCAGTACTTC.

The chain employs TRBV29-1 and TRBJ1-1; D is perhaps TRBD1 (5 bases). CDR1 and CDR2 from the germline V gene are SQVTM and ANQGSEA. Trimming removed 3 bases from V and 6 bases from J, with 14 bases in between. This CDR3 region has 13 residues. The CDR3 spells CSVDGQGGAEAFF. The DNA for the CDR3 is TGCAGCGTTGACGGGCAGGGCGGGGCTGAAGCTTTCTTT.

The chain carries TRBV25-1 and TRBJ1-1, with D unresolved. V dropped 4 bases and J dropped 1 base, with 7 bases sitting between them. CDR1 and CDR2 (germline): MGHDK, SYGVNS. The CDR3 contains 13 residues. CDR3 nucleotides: TGTGCCAGCAGTGGTTACAGGAACACTGAAGCTTTCTTT. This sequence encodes CASSGYRNTEAFF.